Below are 23 T cell receptor beta chains sequenced from a single sample in a study of cytomegalovirus exposure and HLA in healthy donors. The PCR was carried out with 60 Vbeta primers and 13 Jbeta primers. Profiling relied on immunoSEQ multiplex PCR, and the TCRdb table lists in-frame clones only, not all of them. Its clone listing holds approximately 190,000 clones. The sample was PBMCs. These receptors came from a boy younger than 18 in good health and CMV-seronegative.

The chain recombines TRBV2 with TRBJ2-7, with 8 nucleotides matching TRBD1. The CDR3 is made up of 15 amino acids. Germline V gives CDR1 SNHLY, CDR2 FYNNEI. V trimming: 3 bases; J trimming: 3 bases; junction bases outside the gene matches: 7. The CDR3 region is CASSEGDRYYYEQYF. In DNA form, the CDR3 reads TGTGCCAGCAGTGAGGGGGACAGGTACTACTACGAGCAGTACTTC.

V is TRBV7-8 and J is TRBJ2-5, with 12 bases aligning to TRBD2. With V trimmed by 2 bases and J by 3 bases, 13 bases remained unmatched. The V gene's germline CDR1 is SGHVS and CDR2 FQNEAQ. CDR3 length: 19 amino acids. The CDR3 DNA reads TGTGCCAGCAGCTTAAGTCGTTGGTCTAGCGGGGGGGATAAAGAGACCCAGTACTTC. Amino acids: CASSLSRWSSGGDKETQYF.

The chain couples TRBV19 to TRBJ1-5, with 8 bases fitting TRBD1. V lost 9 bases and J lost 7; bases outside the gene matches: 8. Germline CDR1 and CDR2: LNHDA and SQIVND (reference sequence). This CDR3 spans 13 amino acids. CDR3 residues: CASKTGVGQPQHF. CDR3 in DNA: TGTGCCAGCAAGACAGGGGTGGGGCAGCCCCAGCATTTT.

As regards this clone: The same CDR3 can be traced to other DNA sequences in this sample. The chain is built from TRBV18 and TRBJ2-7, with D unresolved. Germline-derived CDR1 and CDR2 are KGHSH and LQKENI. Trimming stripped 3 bases from V and 5 bases from J, with 11 bases between. The CDR3 covers 13 residues. CDR3 bases: TGTGCCAGCTCACCGCCGGGTCTGGACGAGCAGTACTTC. This gives the protein CASSPPGLDEQYF.

In the case of this clone: One end of the junction fails to match germline, which may point to a read error. This chain joins TRBV6-1 and TRBJ2-3; TRBD2 matches at 13 bases. This CDR3 has 14 amino acids. Germline CDR1 is MNHNS and CDR2 is SASEGT. This chain's CDR3 is CASGLAGVTDTQYF. The CDR3 coding sequence is TGCGCCAGCGGACTAGCGGGGGTCACAGATACGCAGTATTTT.

In nucleotides, the CDR3 is TGTGCCTGGGGAACAGGCGCTGGAATCAATCAGCCCCAGCATTTT. As protein: CAWGTGAGINQPQHF. V is TRBV30 and J is TRBJ1-5, with D maybe TRBD1 (5 bases). The CDR3 covers 15 residues. Trimming left V 5 bases short and J 3 bases short, with 17 bases between. Looked up from germline, CDR1 is GTSNPN and CDR2 is SVGIG (reference sequence).

The chain carries TRBV18 and TRBJ2-7; a weak D match, TRBD1 (6 bases). This CDR3 has 14 residues. V dropped 1 base and J dropped 2 bases, with 9 bases sitting between them. Germline V gene sequence: CDR1 KGHSH, CDR2 LQKENI. The DNA for the CDR3 is TGTGCCAGCTCACCACGGCAGGGGCCCTACGAGCAGTACTTC. Translation gives CASSPRQGPYEQYF.

The V and J genes are TRBV12-5 and TRBJ2-1; maybe TRBD1 (6 bases). Germline lookup yields CDR1 LGHNT and CDR2 FRNRAP. The CDR3 is made up of 16 amino acids. The V end was cut by 6 bases, the J end by 8 bases, with 23 bases between. The CDR3: CASGPAPGHRRDEQFF. In DNA form, the CDR3 reads TGTGCTAGTGGGCCAGCCCCGGGACACCGACGGGATGAGCAGTTCTTC.

CDR3 residues: CASSLEIKGQGIPVQYF. For the CDR3, the DNA is TGTGCCAGCAGCTTGGAGATTAAGGGACAGGGCATACCAGTACAGTACTTC. The chain combines TRBV5-6 with TRBJ2-7; 9 nucleotides match TRBD1. Germline lookup yields CDR1 SGHDT and CDR2 YYEEEE. V lost 0 bases and J lost 10; bases outside the gene matches: 17. CDR3 length: 17 residues.

The chain links TRBV7-2 to TRBJ2-3; TRBD2 matches 7 bases. CDR3 length equals 17 residues. Germline V lookup: CDR1 SGHTA, CDR2 FQGNSA. The junction had 9 bases not matched to a gene; V was cut back by 3 bases and J by 0 bases. The CDR3 here is CASSLGGLAESTDTQYF. The CDR3 bases are TGTGCCAGCAGCTTGGGGGGTCTAGCGGAAAGCACAGATACGCAGTATTTT.

CDR3 in DNA: TGCAGTGCCGGGAGGGTCGGTCAGGCTTTCTTT. Its protein is CSAGRVGQAFF. J is TRBJ1-1 and V is TRBV20-1, with unresolved D. The CDR3 contains 11 residues. Germline values: CDR1 DFQATT, CDR2 SNEGSKA (reference sequence). Trimming removed 6 bases at V and 11 bases at J, with 16 bases between.

The chain recombines TRBV6-7 with TRBJ2-5; TRBD2 matches at 13 bases. TRBV6-7 is flagged as an ORF with uncertain function. CDR3 length: 16 amino acids. V dropped 7 bases and J dropped 4; count of bases not matched to a gene: 9. CDR3 sequence (DNA): TGTGCCAGCAATTATAAAACTAGCGGGGGGGGAGAGACCCAGTACTTC. It codes for CASNYKTSGGGETQYF.

V usage is TRBV10-3 and J usage is TRBJ2-7; D gene uncertain. Germline V CDR1 and CDR2: ENHRY, SYGVKD. This CDR3 is built from 15 residues. Trimming took 2 bases from V and 3 from J, leaving 14 bases between them. The CDR3 here is CAISERKGEDYEQYF. The CDR3 nucleotides read TGTGCCATCAGTGAGAGGAAAGGAGAAGACTACGAGCAGTACTTC.

The chain employs TRBV23-1 and TRBJ1-3; 9 bases are shared with TRBD1. TRBV23-1 is recorded as an ORF, its role being uncertain. V dropped 4 bases and J dropped 1; count of bases not matched to a gene: 8. This CDR3 comprises 17 residues. CDR3 region: CASSPGGTGLSGNTIYF. The CDR3 DNA sequence: TGCGCCAGCAGTCCGGGAGGGACAGGGCTTTCTGGAAACACCATATATTTT.

This sequence joins TRBV6-5 and TRBJ1-1; D is unclear. Germline V gives CDR1 MNHEY, CDR2 SVGAGI. The CDR3 has 14 amino acids. V was shortened by 4 bases and J by 1 base, with 10 bases between the two germline ends. In nucleotides, the CDR3 is TGTGCCAGCAGTTCGTGGGAGACGAACACTGAAGCTTTCTTT. This encodes CASSSWETNTEAFF.

The genes are TRBV4-2 and TRBJ2-2; the D is unclear. The germline V and J ends were trimmed by 0 bases and 2 bases, with 10 bases remaining between them. The CDR3 extends over 16 amino acids. Germline values: CDR1 LGHNA, CDR2 YNFKEQ. Here the CDR3 reads CASSQDALLNTGELFF. DNA for the CDR3: TGTGCCAGCAGCCAAGATGCACTATTAAACACCGGGGAGCTGTTTTTT.

The chain is built from TRBV9 and TRBJ1-2; perhaps TRBD1 as D (6 bases). In germline, CDR1 is SGDLS, CDR2 YYNGEE. The V end lost 7 bases, the J end lost 7 bases, and 8 bases lay between the germline ends. The CDR3 is 10 residues long. The CDR3 here is CASGGCGYTF. The CDR3, as DNA: TGTGCCAGCGGGGGCTGTGGCTACACCTTC.

The chain links TRBV4-2 to TRBJ1-2; possibly TRBD1 for D (6 bases). V lost 1 base, J lost 1 base, and 13 bases lay in between. The CDR3 contains 16 residues. From germline, CDR1 is LGHNA and CDR2 YNFKEQ. In DNA, the CDR3 is TGTGCCAGCAGCCAAGCCTACAGGGAAGTTAACTATGGCTACACCTTC. Protein product: CASSQAYREVNYGYTF.

The chain recombines TRBV19 with TRBJ2-7; possible D gene TRBD1, 6 bases. The CDR3 sequence is 13 residues long. Per germline, CDR1 LNHDA and CDR2 SQIVND (reference sequence). Trimming removed 4 bases from V and 3 bases from J, with 10 bases in between. Here the CDR3 DNA reads TGTGCCAGTAGTACAGGGGCCGGCTACGAGCAGTACTTC. Amino acid sequence: CASSTGAGYEQYF.

The chain couples TRBV27 to TRBJ1-5; 9 nucleotides match TRBD1. The germline CDR1 and CDR2 sequences are MNHEY and SMNVEV (reference sequence). Trimming at V came to 0 bases and at J to 7 bases, leaving 7 bases not matched to a gene. This CDR3 contains 16 residues. In DNA, the CDR3 is TGTGCCAGCAGTTTATCGGGACAGGGAATTGGCCAGCCCCAGCATTTT. This gives the protein CASSLSGQGIGQPQHF.

J is TRBJ1-1 and V is TRBV18; 9 nucleotides align to TRBD1. V gave up 8 bases and J gave up 4 bases; unmatched junction bases: 8. CDR1 and CDR2 (germline): KGHSH, LQKENI. The CDR3 is 14 residues long. DNA for the CDR3: TGTGCCAGCCACAAGGGACAGGGTATCACTGAAGCTTTCTTT. Its translation: CASHKGQGITEAFF.

The rearrangement joins TRBV11-1 to TRBJ1-2; 7 nucleotides align to TRBD1. Trimming took 5 bases from V and 6 from J; bases not matched to a gene: 6. Germline CDR1 SGHAT, CDR2 FQDESV (reference sequence). CDR3 length equals 13 residues. CDR3 loop: CASSDRVKDGYTF. CDR3 sequence (DNA): TGTGCCAGCAGCGACAGGGTAAAGGATGGCTACACCTTC.

The chain carries TRBV4-1 and TRBJ2-1; D may be TRBD2 (6 bases). The CDR3 is made up of 17 amino acids. The germline gives CDR1 MGHRA, CDR2 YSYEKL. V was trimmed by 0 bases and J by 0 bases, leaving 12 bases between them. In DNA form, the CDR3 reads TGCGCCAGCAGCCAAGAAGGCGGGGCGAGCTCCTACAATGAGCAGTTCTTC. This encodes CASSQEGGASSYNEQFF.